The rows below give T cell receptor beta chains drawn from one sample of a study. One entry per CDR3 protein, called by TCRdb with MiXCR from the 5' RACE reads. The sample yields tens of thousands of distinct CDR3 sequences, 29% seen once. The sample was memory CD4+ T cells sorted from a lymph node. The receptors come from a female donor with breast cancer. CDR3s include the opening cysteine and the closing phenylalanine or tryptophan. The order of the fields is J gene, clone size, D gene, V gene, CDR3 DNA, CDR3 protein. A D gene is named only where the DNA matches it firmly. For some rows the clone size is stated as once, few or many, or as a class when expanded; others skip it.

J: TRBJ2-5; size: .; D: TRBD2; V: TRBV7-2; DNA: TGTGCCAGCAGCTCCGGGACTAGAGAGACCCAGTACTTC; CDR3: CASSSGTRETQYF
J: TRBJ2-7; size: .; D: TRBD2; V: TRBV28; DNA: TGTGCCAGCATCCGGGAGGGCCGGGGTTACGAGCAGTACTTC; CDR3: CASIREGRGYEQYF
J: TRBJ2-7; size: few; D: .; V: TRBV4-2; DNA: TGTGCCAGCAGCCGGCGACTAGACTCCTACGAGCAGTACTTC; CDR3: CASSRRLDSYEQYF
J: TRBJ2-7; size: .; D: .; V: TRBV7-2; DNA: TGTGCCAGCAGCTTAGAGGGAACCTACGAGCAGTACTTC; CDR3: CASSLEGTYEQYF
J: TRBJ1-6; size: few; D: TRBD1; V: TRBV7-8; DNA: TGTGCCAGCAGCTTAGTTTGGGGACAGAATTCACCCCTCCACTTT; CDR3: CASSLVWGQNSPLHF
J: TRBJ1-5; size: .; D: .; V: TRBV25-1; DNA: TGTGCCAGCTCAAGAAGCATTGATCAGCCCCAGCATTTT; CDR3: CASSRSIDQPQHF
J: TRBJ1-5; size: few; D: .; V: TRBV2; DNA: TGTGCCAGCAGGAGGACTGATCAGCCCCAGCATTTT; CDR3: CASRRTDQPQHF
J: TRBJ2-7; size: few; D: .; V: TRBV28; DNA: TGTGCCAGCAATCGTCCAGGGGTATCCTACGAGCAGTACTTC; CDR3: CASNRPGVSYEQYF
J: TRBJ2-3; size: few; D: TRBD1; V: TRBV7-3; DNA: TGTGCCAGCAGCTCCCGGACAGGAGATACGCAGTATTTT; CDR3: CASSSRTGDTQYF
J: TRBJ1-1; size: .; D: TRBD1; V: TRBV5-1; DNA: TGCGCCAGCAGCGTGAAGGGGGCCCGGAACACTGAAGCTTTCTTT; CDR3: CASSVKGARNTEAFF
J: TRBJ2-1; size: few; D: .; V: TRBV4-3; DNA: TGCGCCAGCAGCCAAGCTAGGGTTTCTGAGCAGTTCTTC; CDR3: CASSQARVSEQFF
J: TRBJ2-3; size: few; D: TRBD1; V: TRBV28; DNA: TGTGCCAGCAGTGCCCACGGGACAGGGATAGAAGATACGCAGTATTTT; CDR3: CASSAHGTGIEDTQYF
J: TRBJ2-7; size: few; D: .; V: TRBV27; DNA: TGTGCCAGCCGGGGTTTCTCCTACGAGCAGTACTTC; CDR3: CASRGFSYEQYF
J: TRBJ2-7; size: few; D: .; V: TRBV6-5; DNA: TGTGCCAGCAGTTACTTACCTCCCAGAGGGGCTGGCGAGCAGTACTTC; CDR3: CASSYLPPRGAGEQYF
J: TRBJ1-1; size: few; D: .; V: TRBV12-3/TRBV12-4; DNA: TGTGCCAGCAGTGACCGGGACATAACGGACACTGAAGCTCTCTTT; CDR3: CASSDRDITDTEALF
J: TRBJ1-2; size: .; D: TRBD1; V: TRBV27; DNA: TGTGCCAGCAGTTACGGGCAGGGGGCGCGTGGCTACACCTTC; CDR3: CASSYGQGARGYTF
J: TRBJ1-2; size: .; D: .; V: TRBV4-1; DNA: TGCGCCAGCAGCCAAGCAGGTTCCGGGGTTTCGGGAGGCTACACCTTC; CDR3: CASSQAGSGVSGGYTF
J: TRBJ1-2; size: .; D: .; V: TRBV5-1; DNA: TGCGCCAGCAGCACGACTAACTATGGCTACACCTTC; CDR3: CASSTTNYGYTF
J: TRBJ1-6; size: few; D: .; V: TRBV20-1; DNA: TGCAGTGCTAGTGACGGCGGATCATATAATTCACCCCTCCACTTT; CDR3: CSASDGGSYNSPLHF
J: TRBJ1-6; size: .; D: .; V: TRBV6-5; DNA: TGTGCCAGCAGTTACCAGCACGCGTTGAATTCACCCCTCCACTTC; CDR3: CASSYQHALNSPLHF
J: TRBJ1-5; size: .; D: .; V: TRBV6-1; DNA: TGTGCCAGCAGGAGAGTGGGCCCGAATCAGCCCCAGCATTTT; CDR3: CASRRVGPNQPQHF
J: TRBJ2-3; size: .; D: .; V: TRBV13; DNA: TGTTCCAGCAGCTCCTTGTCCGGCTCTAGCACAGATACGCAGTATTTT; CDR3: CSSSSLSGSSTDTQYF
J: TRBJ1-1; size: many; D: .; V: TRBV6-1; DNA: TGTGCCAGCAGTGAAGCGCTTCTAACAGTTGAAGCTTTCTTT; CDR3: CASSEALLTVEAFF
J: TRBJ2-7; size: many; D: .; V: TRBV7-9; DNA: TGTGCCAGCAGCCCTTCGACCCTCGCGGGCGAGCAGTACTTC; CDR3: CASSPSTLAGEQYF
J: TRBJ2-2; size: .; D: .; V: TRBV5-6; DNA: TGTGCCAGCAGCCATAGTGGACAGTACACCGGGGAGCTGTTTTTT; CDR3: CASSHSGQYTGELFF
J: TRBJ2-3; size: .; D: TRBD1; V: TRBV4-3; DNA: TGCGCCAGCAACCAAGAGGGGGCCACCTACACAGATACGCAGTATTTT; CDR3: CASNQEGATYTDTQYF
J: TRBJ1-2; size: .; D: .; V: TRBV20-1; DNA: TGCAGTGCTAGAGATACCGTCTATGGCTACACCTTC; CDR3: CSARDTVYGYTF
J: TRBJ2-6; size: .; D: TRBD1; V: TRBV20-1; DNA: TGCAGTGCTAGGGCCCAGGGGGCGCCTGGGGCCAACGTCCTGACTTTC; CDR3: CSARAQGAPGANVLTF
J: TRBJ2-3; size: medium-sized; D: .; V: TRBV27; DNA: TGTGCCAGCAGCACCTACACAGATACGCAGTATTTT; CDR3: CASSTYTDTQYF
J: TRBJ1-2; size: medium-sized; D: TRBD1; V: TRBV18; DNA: TGTGCCAGCTCAAGCCAGGGGGCGAATGGCTACACCTTC; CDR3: CASSSQGANGYTF
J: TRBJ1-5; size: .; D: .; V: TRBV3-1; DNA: TGTGCCAGCAGCCTAGGTGAGGGCCATCAGCCCCAGCATTTT; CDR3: CASSLGEGHQPQHF
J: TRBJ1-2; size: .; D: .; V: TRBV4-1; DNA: TGCGCCAGCAGCCAAGAAGGGACGGTCGACTATGGCTACACCTTC; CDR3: CASSQEGTVDYGYTF
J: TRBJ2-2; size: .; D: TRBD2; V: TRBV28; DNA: TGTGCCAGCAGTTGGCTAGCGGGAGTGAGCACCGGGGAGCTGTTTTTT; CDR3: CASSWLAGVSTGELFF
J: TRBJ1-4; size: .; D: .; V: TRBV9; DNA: TGTGCCAGCAGTGTGGATCCAACTAATGAAAAACTGTTTTTT; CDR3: CASSVDPTNEKLFF
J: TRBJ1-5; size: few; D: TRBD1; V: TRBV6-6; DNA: TGTGCCAGCAGTTATCCGGGACAGGGGGCGCGGAATCAGCCCCAGCATTTT; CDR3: CASSYPGQGARNQPQHF
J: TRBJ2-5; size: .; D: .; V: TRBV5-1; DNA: TGCGCCAGCAGAATCTCTGCCGGGATAGGGCGAGAGACCCAGTACTTC; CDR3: CASRISAGIGRETQYF
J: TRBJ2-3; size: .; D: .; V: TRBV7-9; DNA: TGTGCCAGCAGCTTAGTCCCCCAGAGGGATACGCAGTATTTT; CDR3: CASSLVPQRDTQYF
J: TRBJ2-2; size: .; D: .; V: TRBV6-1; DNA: TGTGCCAGCAGTGAACAAGCAGGGGACACCGGGGAGCTGTTTTTT; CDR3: CASSEQAGDTGELFF
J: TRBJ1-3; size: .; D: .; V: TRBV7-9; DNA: TGTGCCAGCAGCCCGATAGCGAACACCATATATTTT; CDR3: CASSPIANTIYF
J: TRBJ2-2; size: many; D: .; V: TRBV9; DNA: TGTGCCAGCAGCGGGGGCTGGAACACCGGGGAGCTGTTTTTT; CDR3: CASSGGWNTGELFF
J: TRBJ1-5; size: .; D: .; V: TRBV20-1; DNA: TGCAGTGGTTTGGGGGGCAGAGAATTAGAGCCCCAGCATTTT; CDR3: CSGLGGRELEPQHF
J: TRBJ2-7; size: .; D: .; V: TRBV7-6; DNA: TGTGCCAGCAGCTTAGAAGTAGCGGCCCCCTACGAGCAGTACTTC; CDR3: CASSLEVAAPYEQYF
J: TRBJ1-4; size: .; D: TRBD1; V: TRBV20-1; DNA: TGCAGTGTTACGGTGGGACAGGGGACTAATGAAAAACTGTTTTTT; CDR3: CSVTVGQGTNEKLFF
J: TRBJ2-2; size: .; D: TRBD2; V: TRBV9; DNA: TGTGCCAGCAGCTCGGGACTAGCGGGGGGGCCTTACACCGGGGAGCTGTTTTTT; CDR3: CASSSGLAGGPYTGELFF
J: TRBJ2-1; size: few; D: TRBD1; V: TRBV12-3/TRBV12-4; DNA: TGTGCCAGCAGTCTGGATCAGGGGGTACGCCACAATGAGCAGTTCTTC; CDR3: CASSLDQGVRHNEQFF
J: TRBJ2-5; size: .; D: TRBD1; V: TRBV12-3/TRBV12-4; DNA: TGTGCCAGCAGTTGGGAGACAGGGCTCGGGACCCAGTACTTC; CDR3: CASSWETGLGTQYF
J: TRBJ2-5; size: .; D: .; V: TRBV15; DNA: TGTGCCACCAGCAGAGATCTGGGGGCAAACCAAGAGACCCAGTACTTC; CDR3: CATSRDLGANQETQYF
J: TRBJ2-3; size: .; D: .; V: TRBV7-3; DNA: TGTGCCAGCAGCGCCATTAGCGGCACAGATACGCAGTATTTT; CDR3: CASSAISGTDTQYF
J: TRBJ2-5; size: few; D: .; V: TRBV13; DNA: TGTGCCAGCAGCTCGAAGAACAGGGTCCGCGGGGAGACCCAGTACTTC; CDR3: CASSSKNRVRGETQYF
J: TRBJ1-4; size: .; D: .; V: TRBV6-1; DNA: TGTGCCAGCAGCTCCACTCGTGCAACTAATGAAAAACTGTTTTTT; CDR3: CASSSTRATNEKLFF
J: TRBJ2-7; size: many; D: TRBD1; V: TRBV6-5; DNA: TGTGCCAGCAGTTACGACAGGGGCTACGAGCAGTACTTC; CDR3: CASSYDRGYEQYF